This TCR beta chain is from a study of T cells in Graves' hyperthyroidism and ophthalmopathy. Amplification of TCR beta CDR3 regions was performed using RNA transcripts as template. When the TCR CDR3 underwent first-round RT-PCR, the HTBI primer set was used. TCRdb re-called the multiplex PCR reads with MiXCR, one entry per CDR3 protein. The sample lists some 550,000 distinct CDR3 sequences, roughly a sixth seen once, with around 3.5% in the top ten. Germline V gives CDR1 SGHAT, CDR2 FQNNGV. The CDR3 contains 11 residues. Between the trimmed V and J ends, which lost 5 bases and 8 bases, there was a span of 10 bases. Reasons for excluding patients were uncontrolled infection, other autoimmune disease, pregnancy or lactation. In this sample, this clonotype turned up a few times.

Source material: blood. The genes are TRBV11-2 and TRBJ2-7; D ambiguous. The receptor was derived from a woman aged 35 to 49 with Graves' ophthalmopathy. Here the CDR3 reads CASSPIWKQYF. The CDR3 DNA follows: TGTGCCAGCAGCCCGATCTGGAAGCAGTACTTC.